This T cell receptor (beta chain) was observed in a study of shared clonotypes between healthy human individuals. The CDR3 is 15 amino acids. Looked up from germline, CDR1 is SGHAT and CDR2 is FQNNGV. Trimming cost V 11 bases and J 1 base; bases outside gene matches: 11. TCRdb keeps only in-frame clones here, not all; method: immunoSEQ multiplex PCR. The sample has 2.3 million or so clones; approximately 95% are singletons. The chain recombines TRBV11-2 with TRBJ2-1, with TRBD2 identical over 7 bases. This clonotype originated in a man between 18 and 29 years old in good health. Some clones in this sample may be carry-over from other donors' samples. The sample comprised naive CD4+ T cells from PBMCs. Noted subset: CD45RA+ positively selected. CDR3 sequence reads: CACSGLAVSYNEQFF. The CDR3 nucleotides are TGTGCCTGTAGCGGGCTAGCGGTATCCTACAATGAGCAGTTCTTC. Filled out from reference TRBV11-2 and TRBJ2-1, the complete variable domain reads EAGVAQSPRYKIIEKRQSVAFWCNPISGHATLYWYQQILGQGPKLLIQFQNNGVVDDSQLPKDRFSAERLKGVDSTLKIQPAKLEDSAVYLCACSGLAVSYNEQFFGPGTRLTVL.